The clone carrying this T cell receptor beta chain was seen more than once but under ten times. The sample comes from a study of T cell repertoires in cytomegalovirus infection. MiXCR, applied by TCRdb to the reads, yields one record per CDR3 protein. The data contain about 600,000 distinct CDR3 sequences, around 24% of them seen just once; the ten biggest clones take up roughly 8%. V was clipped by 3 bases and J by 3 bases; unmatched bases: 7. This CDR3 spans 16 amino acids. Germline CDR1 reads DFQATT; CDR2 reads SNEGSKA (reference sequence). The sequenced sample consisted of CD8+ T cells from PBMCs. The J gene is TRBJ2-1, the V gene TRBV20-1, with TRBD2 identical over 11 bases. The sequence came from a human donor in good health (CMV status not recorded). Some clones in this sample may be carry-over from other donors' samples. The CDR3 DNA sequence: TGCAGTGCTAGCGGTATGACTAGCGGGGTCTACAATGAGCAGTTCTTC. Translated: CSASGMTSGVYNEQFF.